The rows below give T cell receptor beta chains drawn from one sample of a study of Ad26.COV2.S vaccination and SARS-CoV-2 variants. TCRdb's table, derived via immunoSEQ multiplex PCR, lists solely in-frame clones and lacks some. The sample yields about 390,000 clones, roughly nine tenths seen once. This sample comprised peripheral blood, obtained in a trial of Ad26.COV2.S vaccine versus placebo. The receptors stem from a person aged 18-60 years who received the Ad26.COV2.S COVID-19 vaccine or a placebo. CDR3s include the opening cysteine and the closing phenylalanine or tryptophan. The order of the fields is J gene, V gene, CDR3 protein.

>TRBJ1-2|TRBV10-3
CAISADRLYGYTF
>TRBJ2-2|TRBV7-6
CASSWLETGHSTGELFF
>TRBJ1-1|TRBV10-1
CASSPGGRLFTEAFF
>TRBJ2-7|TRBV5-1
CASSLEVQSSEQYF
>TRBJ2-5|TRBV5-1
CASSGDEGTQYF
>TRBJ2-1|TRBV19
CASSTPGTSGGYSWDHEQFF
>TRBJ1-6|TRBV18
CASSPSLGGASPLHF
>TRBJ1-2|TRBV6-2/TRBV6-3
CASSYSRRLDRPYGYTF
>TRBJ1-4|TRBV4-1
CASSQLADGPGEKLFF
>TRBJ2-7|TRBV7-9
CASSYDGYEQYF
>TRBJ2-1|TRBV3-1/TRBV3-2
CASSPIGVSSNEQFF
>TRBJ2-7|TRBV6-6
CASSRNTGGLLHEQYF
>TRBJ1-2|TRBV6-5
CASSYGQGTYGYTF
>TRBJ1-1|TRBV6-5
CASSREGNTEAFF
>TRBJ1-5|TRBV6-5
CASTIGHNSNQPQHF
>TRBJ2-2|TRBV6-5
CASSYGLGNTGELFF
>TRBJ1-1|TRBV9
CASSAPSQQGALASTEAFF
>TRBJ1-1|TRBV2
CASSWTVSGIRTEAFF
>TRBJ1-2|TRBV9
CASSVDLTTDGYTF
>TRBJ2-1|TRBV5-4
CASSGGGPYNEQFF
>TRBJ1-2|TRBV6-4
CASRRNYGYTF
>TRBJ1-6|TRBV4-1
CASSSFTGLGSPLHF
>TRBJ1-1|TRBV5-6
CASSFRSGSMNTEAFF
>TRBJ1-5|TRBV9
CASSEGQGLNQPQHF
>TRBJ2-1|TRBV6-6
CASSYSMDGYNEQFF
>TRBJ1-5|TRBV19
CASNTEGGNQPQHF
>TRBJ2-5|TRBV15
CATSRGAIQETQYF
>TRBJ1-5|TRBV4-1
CASSQPRDRHQPQHF
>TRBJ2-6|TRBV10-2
CASSALPGVSFLGANVLTF
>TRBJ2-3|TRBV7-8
CASRPDRLRPDTQYF
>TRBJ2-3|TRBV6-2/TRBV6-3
CASSYSSDTQYF
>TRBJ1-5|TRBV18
CASSPSGGLNQPQHF
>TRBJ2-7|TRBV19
CASSFHTNYEQYF
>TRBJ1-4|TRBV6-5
CASSSAGGASGEKLFF
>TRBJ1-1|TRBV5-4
CASSLRRQQNTEAFF
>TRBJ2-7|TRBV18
CASSPRADPYEQYF
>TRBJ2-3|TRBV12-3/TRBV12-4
CASSLGTDTQYF
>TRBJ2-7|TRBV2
CASSEQGSGGYEQYF
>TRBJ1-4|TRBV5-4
CASSRDGGNEKLFF
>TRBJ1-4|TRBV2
CASSRDLGDEKLFF
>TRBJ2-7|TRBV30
CAWGPGGTYEQYF
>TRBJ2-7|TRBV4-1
CASSQDLSVYEQYF
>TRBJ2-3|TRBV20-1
CSASPDTSTDTQYF
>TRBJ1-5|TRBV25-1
CASSGVNSNQPQHF
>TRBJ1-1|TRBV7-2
CASSLLGENTEAFF
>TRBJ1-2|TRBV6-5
CASSYIGGGYTF